This T cell receptor beta chain was identified in a study of cytomegalovirus exposure and HLA in healthy donors. Study as a whole: Among several hundred genotyped donors, about 85% fell in the Caucasian-associated ancestry cluster. Study-wide findings and caveats: Upon later analysis, TCR association rates were observed to vary by HLA locus, being highest for DRB1 and lowest for HLA-C. Most CMV-associated TCR beta chains were later found to appear HLA-restricted.

PCR involved 60 Vbeta and 13 Jbeta primers. The repertoire was sequenced with immunoSEQ multiplex PCR; TCRdb's copy has only in-frame clones and lacks some. The data hold approximately 160,000 clones, with 75% to 90% observed a single time. Notes on this clone: The antigen remains undetermined.

Germline loops: CDR1 GTSNPN, CDR2 SVGIG (reference sequence). The CDR3 is made up of 14 amino acids. V trimming: 2 bases; J trimming: 4 bases; junction bases outside the gene matches: 2. Sequencing was performed on PBMCs. The genes are TRBV30 and TRBJ2-5; 12 bases match TRBD1. The origin of this receptor is a man between 25 and 39 years old in good health and CMV-seropositive. Here the CDR3 DNA reads TGTGCCTGGAGTCGGGACAGGGGGCGAGAGACCCAGTACTTC. It yields the protein CAWSRDRGRETQYF.